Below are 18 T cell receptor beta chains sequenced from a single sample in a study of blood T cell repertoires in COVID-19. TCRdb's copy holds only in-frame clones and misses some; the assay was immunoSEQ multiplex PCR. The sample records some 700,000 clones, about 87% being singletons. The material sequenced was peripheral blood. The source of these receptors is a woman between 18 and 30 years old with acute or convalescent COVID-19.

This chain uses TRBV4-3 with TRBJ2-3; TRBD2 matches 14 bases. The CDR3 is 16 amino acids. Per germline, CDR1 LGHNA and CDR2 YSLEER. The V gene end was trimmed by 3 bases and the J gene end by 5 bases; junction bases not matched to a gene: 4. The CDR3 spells CASSQGLAGDLDTQYF. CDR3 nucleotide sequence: TGCGCCAGCAGCCAGGGACTAGCGGGGGATTTAGATACGCAGTATTTT.

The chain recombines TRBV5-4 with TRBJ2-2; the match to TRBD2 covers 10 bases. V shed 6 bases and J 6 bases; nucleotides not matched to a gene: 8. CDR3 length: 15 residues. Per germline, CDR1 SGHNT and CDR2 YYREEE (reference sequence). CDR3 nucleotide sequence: TGTGCCAGCAAGCCGGGACTAGCGCCGGCCGGGGAGCTGTTTTTT. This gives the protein CASKPGLAPAGELFF.

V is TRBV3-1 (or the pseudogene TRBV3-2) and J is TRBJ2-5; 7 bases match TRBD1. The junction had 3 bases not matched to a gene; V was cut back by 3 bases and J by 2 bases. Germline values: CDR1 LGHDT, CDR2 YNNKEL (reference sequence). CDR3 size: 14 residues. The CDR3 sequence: CASSQGTAQETQYF. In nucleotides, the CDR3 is TGTGCCAGCAGCCAGGGGACAGCTCAAGAGACCCAGTACTTC.

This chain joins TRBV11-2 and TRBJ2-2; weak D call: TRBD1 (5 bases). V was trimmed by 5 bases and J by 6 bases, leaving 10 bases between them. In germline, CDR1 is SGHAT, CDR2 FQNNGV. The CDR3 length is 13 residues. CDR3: CASSERGPGELFF. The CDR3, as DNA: TGTGCCAGCAGCGAAAGGGGCCCCGGGGAGCTGTTTTTT.

CDR3 DNA: TGTGCCAGCAGCTTGCGAAACGAGAACTATGGCTACACCTTC. Amino acids: CASSLRNENYGYTF. The rearrangement links TRBV5-5 to TRBJ1-2; D is unresolved. The V gene's germline CDR1 is SGHKS and CDR2 YYEKEE (reference sequence). This CDR3 is 14 amino acids long. V was clipped by 1 base and J by 2 bases, with 9 bases between them.

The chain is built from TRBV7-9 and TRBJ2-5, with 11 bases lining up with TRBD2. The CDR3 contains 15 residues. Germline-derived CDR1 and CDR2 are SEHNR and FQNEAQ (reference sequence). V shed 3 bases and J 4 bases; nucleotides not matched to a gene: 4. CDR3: CASSFVAGGLETQYF. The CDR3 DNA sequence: TGTGCCAGCAGCTTCGTAGCGGGGGGGTTAGAGACCCAGTACTTC.

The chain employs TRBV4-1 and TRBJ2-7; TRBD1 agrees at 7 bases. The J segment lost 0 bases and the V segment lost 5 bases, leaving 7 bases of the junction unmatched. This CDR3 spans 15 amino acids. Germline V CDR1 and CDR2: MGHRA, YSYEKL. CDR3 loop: CASSRGDSSSYEQYF. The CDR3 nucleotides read TGCGCCAGCAGCAGAGGGGACAGTAGCTCCTACGAGCAGTACTTC.

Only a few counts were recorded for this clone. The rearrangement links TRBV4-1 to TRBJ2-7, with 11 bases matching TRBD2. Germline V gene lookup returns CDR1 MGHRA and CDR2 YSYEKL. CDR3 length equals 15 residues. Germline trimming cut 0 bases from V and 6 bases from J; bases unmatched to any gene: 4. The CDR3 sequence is CASSQDFLAGGEQYF. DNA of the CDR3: TGCGCCAGCAGCCAAGATTTCCTAGCGGGGGGCGAGCAGTACTTC.

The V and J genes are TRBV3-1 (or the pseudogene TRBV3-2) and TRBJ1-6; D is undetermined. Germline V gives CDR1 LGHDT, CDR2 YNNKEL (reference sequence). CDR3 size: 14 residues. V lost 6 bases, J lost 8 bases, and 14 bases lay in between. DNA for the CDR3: TGTGCCAGCAGTCCGGGGAAGCGAGATTCACCCCTCCACTTT. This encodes CASSPGKRDSPLHF.

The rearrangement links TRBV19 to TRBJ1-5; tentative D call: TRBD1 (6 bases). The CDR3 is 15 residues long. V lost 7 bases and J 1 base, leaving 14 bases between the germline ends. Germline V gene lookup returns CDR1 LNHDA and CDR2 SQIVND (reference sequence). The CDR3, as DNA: TGTGCCAGTAAGGACAGTCGATCGAGCAATCAGCCCCAGCATTTT. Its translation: CASKDSRSSNQPQHF.

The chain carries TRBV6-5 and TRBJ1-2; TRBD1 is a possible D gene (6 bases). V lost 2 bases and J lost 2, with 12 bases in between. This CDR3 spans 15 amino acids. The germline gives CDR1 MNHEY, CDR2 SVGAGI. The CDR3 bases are TGTGCCAGCAGTTACGGGACAAATGGAAACTATGGCTACACCTTC. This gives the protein CASSYGTNGNYGYTF.

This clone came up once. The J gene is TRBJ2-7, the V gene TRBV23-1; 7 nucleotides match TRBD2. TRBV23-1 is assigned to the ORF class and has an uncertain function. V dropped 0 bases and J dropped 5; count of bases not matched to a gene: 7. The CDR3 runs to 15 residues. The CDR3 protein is CASSQSFGGIDEQYF. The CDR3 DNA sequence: TGCGCCAGCAGTCAATCGTTCGGGGGGATCGACGAGCAGTACTTC.

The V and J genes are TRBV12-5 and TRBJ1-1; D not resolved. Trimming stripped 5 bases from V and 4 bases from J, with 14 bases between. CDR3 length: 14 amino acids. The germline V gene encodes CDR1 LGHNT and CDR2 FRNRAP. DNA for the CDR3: TGTGCTAGTGGTCTCGGCGGCCGGGGCACTGAAGCTTTCTTT. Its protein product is CASGLGGRGTEAFF.

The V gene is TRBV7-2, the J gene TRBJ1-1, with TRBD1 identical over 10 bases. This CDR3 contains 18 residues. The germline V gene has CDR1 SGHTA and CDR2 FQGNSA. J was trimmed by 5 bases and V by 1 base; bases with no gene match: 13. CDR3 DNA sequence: TGTGCCAGCAGCTTAGTACCACCACGGACAGGGGGAGGGACTGAAGCTTTCTTT. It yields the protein CASSLVPPRTGGGTEAFF.

CDR3 nucleotide sequence: TGTGCCAGCAGCCGGGGACAGCACAATGAGCAGTTCTTC. Its translation is CASSRGQHNEQFF. This chain joins TRBV9 and TRBJ2-1; 7 bases are shared with TRBD1. Germline lookup yields CDR1 SGDLS and CDR2 YYNGEE. V dropped 4 bases and J dropped 5; count of bases not matched to a gene: 3. This CDR3 region has 13 residues. Complete variable domain (other parts from reference TRBV9 and TRBJ2-1): DSGVTQTPKHLITATGQRVTLRCSPRSGDLSVYWYQQSLDQGLQFLIQYYNGEERAKGNILERFSAQQFPDLHSELNLSSLELGDSALYFCASSRGQHNEQFFGPGTRLTVL.

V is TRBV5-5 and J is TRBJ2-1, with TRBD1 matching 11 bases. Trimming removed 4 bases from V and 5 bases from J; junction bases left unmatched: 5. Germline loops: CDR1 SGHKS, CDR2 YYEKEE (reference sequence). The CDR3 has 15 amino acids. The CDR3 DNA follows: TGTGCCAGCAGCACCGGACAGGGGGCGAACAATGAGCAGTTCTTC. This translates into CASSTGQGANNEQFF.

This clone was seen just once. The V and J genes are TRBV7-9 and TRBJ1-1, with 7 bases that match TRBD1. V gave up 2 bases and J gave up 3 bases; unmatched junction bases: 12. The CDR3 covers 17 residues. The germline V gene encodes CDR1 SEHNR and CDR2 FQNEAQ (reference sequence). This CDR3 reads CASSLPQTGTADTEAFF. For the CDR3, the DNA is TGTGCCAGCAGCTTACCCCAAACCGGGACAGCTGACACTGAAGCTTTCTTT.

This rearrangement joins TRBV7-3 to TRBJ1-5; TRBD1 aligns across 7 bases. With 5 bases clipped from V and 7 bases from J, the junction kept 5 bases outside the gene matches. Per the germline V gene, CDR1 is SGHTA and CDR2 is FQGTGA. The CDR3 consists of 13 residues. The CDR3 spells CASSPFRGQPQHF. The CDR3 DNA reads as TGTGCCAGCAGCCCATTCAGGGGGCAGCCCCAGCATTTT.